Presented here are 17 T cell receptor beta chains from one specimen sequenced in a study of T cells expressing NK-cell markers. TCRdb re-called the 5' RACE reads; one entry per CDR3 protein, DNA not given. This table lists under 200,000 distinct CDR3 sequences. The sequencing sample was made of blood T cells: a sorted CD56 or NKG2C T cell subset, CD4+ or CD8+ T cells, or bulk PBMC T cells (not recorded which). These receptor sequences come from a woman aged 18 to 75 in good health.

V usage is TRBV10-3 and J usage is TRBJ2-5; the TRBD1 assignment by TCRdb is unverifiable without DNA. The CDR3 extends over 12 amino acids. Germline V lookup: CDR1 ENHRY, CDR2 SYGVKD. CDR3 sequence: CATRGQKETQYF.

This chain connects TRBV5-1 to TRBJ1-1; TCRdb gives TRBD1 as the D gene, but with no DNA this cannot be confirmed. Germline-derived CDR1 and CDR2 are SGHRS and YFSETQ. This CDR3 has 14 residues. CDR3: CASSLRRGGTEAFF.

The chain carries TRBV5-1 and TRBJ2-1; TCRdb's assignment of TRBD1 cannot be checked, as there is no DNA. Germline V gene sequence: CDR1 SGHRS, CDR2 YFSETQ. The CDR3 sequence is 16 residues long. Here the CDR3 reads CASSLAPDRGGNEQFF.

This sequence joins TRBV14 and TRBJ1-1; TCRdb calls TRBD1, which cannot be checked without DNA. Germline CDR1 reads SGHDN; CDR2 reads FVKESK. The CDR3 has 14 residues. The CDR3 is CASSRETGRTEAFF.

The chain links TRBV7-2 to TRBJ2-3; TCRdb's D call, TRBD2, is unchecked because there is no DNA. CDR3 size: 17 residues. From germline, CDR1 is SGHTA and CDR2 FQGNSA. CDR3 residues: CASRPQLAGGLTDTQYF.

This rearrangement joins TRBV15 to TRBJ1-4; the TCRdb D gene call, TRBD1, has no DNA to confirm it. CDR3 size: 17 residues. The V gene's germline CDR1 is LNHNV and CDR2 YYDKDF (reference sequence). The CDR3 spells CATSRTLFGTDNEKLFF.

The chain employs TRBV3-1 and TRBJ1-4. CDR1 and CDR2 from the germline V gene are LGHDT and YNNKEL (reference sequence). The CDR3 has 13 residues. CDR3 protein: CASSQRGREKLFF.

The rearrangement links TRBV7-9 to TRBJ2-1. Germline CDR1 SEHNR, CDR2 FQNEAQ (reference sequence). This CDR3 has 16 residues. The CDR3 loop reads CASSPIDFDSYNEQFF.

The chain is built from TRBV18 and TRBJ2-7; TCRdb indicates TRBD1, and absent DNA this call remains unverified. Germline V gene sequence: CDR1 KGHSH, CDR2 LQKENI. The CDR3 length is 14 residues. CDR3 amino acids: CASSRGAVTYEQYF.

The chain is built from TRBV2 and TRBJ1-2; TCRdb returns TRBD1, unconfirmable since there is no DNA. Germline V CDR1 and CDR2: SNHLY, FYNNEI. The CDR3 length is 13 residues. The chain's CDR3 is CASSATGGYGYTF. Full variable domain (missing parts from reference TRBV2 and TRBJ1-2): EPEVTQTPSHQVTQMGQEVILRCVPISNHLYFYWYRQILGQKVEFLVSFYNNEISEKSEIFDDQFSVERPDGSNFTLKIRSTKLEDSAMYFCASSATGGYGYTFGSGTRLTVV.

The rearrangement uses TRBV7-9 and TRBJ2-3; TCRdb proposes TRBD2, but this gene call is untestable without DNA. This CDR3 contains 16 residues. Germline CDR1 reads SEHNR; CDR2 reads FQNEAQ (reference sequence). CDR3 protein: CASSLSLGGGTDTQYF. Supplemented by reference TRBV7-9 and TRBJ2-3, the full variable domain reads DTGVSQNPRHKITKRGQNVTFRCDPISEHNRLYWYRQTLGQGPEFLTYFQNEAQLEKSRLLSDRFSAERPKGSFSTLEIQRTEQGDSAMYLCASSLSLGGGTDTQYFGPGTRLTVL.

The chain combines TRBV10-3 with TRBJ2-5; TCRdb reports TRBD2, a call that lacks DNA to check it against. In germline, CDR1 is ENHRY, CDR2 SYGVKD. This CDR3 comprises 15 residues. The CDR3: CAISESNGRGETQYF.

The chain recombines TRBV12-3 or TRBV12-4 with TRBJ2-6. The CDR3 has 15 amino acids. CDR3 amino acids: CASSFDVTGANVLTF.

The V gene is TRBV29-1, the J gene TRBJ2-1. The germline gives CDR1 SQVTM, CDR2 ANQGSEA. CDR3 size: 11 residues. The CDR3 region is CSVESIGEQFF.

The V call is TRBV21-1, the J call TRBJ2-5; TCRdb lists TRBD1, though no DNA is available to test this call. TRBV21-1 is deemed a pseudogene. CDR3 length: 15 residues. The CDR3 spells CASSKDTGAWETQYF.

The chain links TRBV20-1 to TRBJ1-6; TCRdb's D call of TRBD1 is untestable without DNA. Germline V gene data show CDR1 as DFQATT and CDR2 as SNEGSKA (reference sequence). The CDR3 consists of 15 residues. CDR3 residues: CSAREGGQALSPLHF.

This sequence joins TRBV12-3 or TRBV12-4 and TRBJ1-6; TCRdb indicates TRBD1, and absent DNA this call remains unverified. The CDR3 is made up of 14 amino acids. CDR3: CASSPGRRNSPLHF.